This T cell receptor (beta chain) appears in the sequencing data of a study of cytomegalovirus exposure and HLA in healthy donors (dated by TCRdb to about 2017). Concerning the study at large: According to an earlier analysis of 450 to 650 of the donors, about 179 million T cells yielded roughly 100 million unique TCR beta sequences and around 300 Gb of sequence data. An early release that covered 640 HLA-typed donors contained about 300 gigabases of sequencing data and about 84 million unique TCR sequences. Among the roughly 400 genotyped donors, around 81% belonged to the genetic ancestry cluster associated with self-reported Caucasian donors. The study was designed to test whether signatures of past pathogen exposure could be identified by cataloging public T cell receptors. The study used immunosequencing to profile the T cell repertoires of some 600 subjects and linked those repertoires to cytomegalovirus serostatus. A separate validation cohort of about 110 different subjects was used in addition to the roughly 670-subject first cohort. To predict cytomegalovirus infection status, the study combined high-throughput TCR immunosequencing, statistical association of individual TCRs with disease status, and machine learning. A later analysis re-analyzed previously published TCR beta repertoires from several hundred donors and added high-resolution HLA genotyping to study TCR occurrence patterns. Rather than using new phenotypic data, the later analysis identified candidate immune exposures from TCR beta sequences and from how often those sequences occurred across donors. To decide whether each TCR beta V gene segment behaved as functional or pseudogenic, an earlier analysis of fewer than 750 of the donors relied on high-throughput TCR beta sequencing. Donor age, sex, ethnicity and CMV serostatus were compiled together with the repertoire data. In a later genetic analysis, genome-wide SNP genotypes for about 65% of the 666 donors were used, and that subset was treated as a discovery cohort. All discovery cohort repertoires had been generated using a single sequencing platform. Class I and class II HLA loci were covered by the typing at four-digit resolution. The number of donors typed differed by locus, with about 629-630 for A, B, C, DRB1 and DQB1, 522 for DQA1, nearly 610 for DPA1, and around 450 for DPB1. About 5 DR-DQ haplotypes were handled as single units for association and clustering, since linkage in the cohort was strong. Among about 390 genotyped donors of the cohort, an average of roughly 240,000 unique TCR beta nucleotide sequences were sequenced per donor, about a sixth of them non-productive. Overall study results and their limits: The authors suggested that the approach could potentially be generalized to other disease states and immunological phenotypes. Strong co-occurrence of HLA alleles, especially DR and DQ, made assigning TCR associations to individual alleles difficult. Because counts were too low, seventeen rarely observed V segments, including chromosome 9 orphons, were excluded from the earlier analysis of a few hundred of the donors. The study gave a list of 150 to 200 TCR beta chains associated with cytomegalovirus. Most TCR sequences were seen in very few donors, while some public TCRs were found in many individuals. Because HLA typing was missing for some donors at each locus, association tests included only the typed subset. The only immune exposure information available for the cohort was CMV serostatus. In a later analysis, 16,951 TCR beta sequences were associated with specific HLA alleles at a false discovery rate of 0.05. According to a later analysis, parvovirus B19, influenza, CMV and Epstein-Barr virus appeared linked to several top co-occurrence clusters. In a later genetic analysis, a missense DCLRE1C variant was associated with V-gene and J-gene trimming of TCR beta chains, and the association was replicated in an independent cohort. In a later analysis, HLA-associated TCR beta chains were found to be more clonally expanded and to have lower generation probabilities than equally common non-associated chains. Sequencing depth was assumed to be roughly uniform across donors in the presence/absence analyses, though that assumption may not hold. A further reported finding was that TCR beta sequences accurately predicted the HLA-A and HLA-B alleles for most subjects in the first cohort. A later genetic analysis reported fewer N-insertions in productive TCRs among donors in an Asian-associated ancestry cluster than the approximately 700-donor mean. Correlated functional status among segregating V segments might be attributable to linkage disequilibrium, but an unknown experimental factor could not be ruled out. In this cohort, only TCR beta chains were sequenced, and detectable features were limited by the absence of alpha or paired-chain data. In vitro tests confirmed that three of the cytomegalovirus-associated TCR beta chains recognize cytomegalovirus antigens. In an earlier analysis of more than 450 of the donors, most TCR beta V segments were observed in productive rearrangements about 87% or about 30% of the time, broadly matching IMGT annotations. In a later analysis, TCR association rates were found to vary across HLA loci, with the most associated TCRs seen for DRB1 alleles and the fewest for HLA-C alleles. In both the original and validation cohorts, the classifier was reported to diagnose cytomegalovirus status with high specificity and sensitivity. A group of highly shared sequence variants was considered likely to be a technical artifact of the sequencing pipeline. Some IMGT-functional V segments, including TRBV6-2 and TRBV6-3, could not be told apart with the 87-base-pair reads, so those segments were excluded. A later analysis found that most CMV-associated TCR beta chains appeared HLA-restricted, with HLA associations seemingly driven largely by CMV exposure.

The receptor library was made with the immunoSEQ multiplex PCR assay. For the multiplex PCR, a mixture combining 60 forward primers for TCR Vbeta segments and 13 reverse primers for TCR Jbeta segments was used. The CDR3 region of rearranged TCR beta genes was amplified from genomic DNA with a multiplex PCR assay. Amplified TCR beta libraries were sequenced as 87-base-pair reads on the Illumina HiSeq System. Under the source paper's analysis protocol: A later analysis tallied approximately 87 million unique TCR beta chains across the 666 repertoires, and some 12 million of those chains were shared by two or more donors. Raw reads were error-corrected and collapsed into unique sequences with a nearest-neighbor algorithm that merged closely related sequences to remove PCR and sequencing errors. CDR3 sequences were aligned to IMGT reference sequences to assign V, D and J gene segments. For a sequence to be retained, at least a six-nucleotide match to both a V gene segment and a J gene segment was required. Rearrangements were called productive when the CDR3 lacked stop codons and stayed in frame with V and J; all others were non-productive. Following IMGT convention, CDR3 was defined as the stretch from the second conserved V-encoded cysteine to the conserved J-encoded phenylalanine. Sequences without an unambiguous match to a single V gene segment were excluded from the earlier analysis of about 640 of the donors. An earlier analysis of 587 of the donors called V segments functional above 56.7% productive rearrangements and segregating when the between-donor standard deviation exceeded 5%. To diagnose cytomegalovirus status from the catalog of TCR beta chain sequences, a statistical classification framework was built. A later analysis assigned V and J genes by comparing TCR nucleotide sequences with IMGT/GENE-DB human TR gene sequences. In a later analysis, CDR3 sequences and most-parsimonious VDJ recombination scenarios were assigned using the TCRdist pipeline. In a later analysis, each TCR beta chain was defined by its CDR3 amino acid sequence together with its V-gene family, and reads lacking a unique V-gene family were excluded. To address suspected cross-contamination and a sequencing artifact, a later analysis removed 592 highly shared, low-generation-probability nucleotide sequences. For each public chain, a later analysis derived a clonal expansion index from normalized ranks of inferred template counts within each repertoire. A later analysis computed generation probabilities with a VDJ recombination model fitted to out-of-frame rearrangements, and checked the results against IGoR. Hypergeometric tests were used in a later analysis to score TCR-TCR, TCR-HLA and TCR-CMV co-occurrence, with a repertoire-size bias correction applied to the TCR pairs. A later analysis estimated false discovery rates by permuting HLA or CMV assignments 20 times. A later analysis grouped co-occurring TCRs with DBSCAN, adding TCRdist sequence similarity when clustering within HLA-allele-positive subsets. Repertoires with fewer than 30,000 or more than 120,000 public chains were left out of co-occurrence clustering, as were roughly five repertoires with anomalous nucleotide sharing. This immuneACCESS table, as held by TCRdb, lists in-frame sequences with V and J called but not all clones. Of the missing ones, under half trace to an unresolved V gene in checked studies; the others have no known cause. V, J and clone size reflect that table, while D and trimming were determined from the DNA. The table for this sample shows about 51,000 clones. Approximately 2.1% of the sample lies in the top ten.

The cohort was made up of 666 healthy bone marrow donors. At the time of sampling, every cohort member was nominally healthy, though immune exposures that went unrecorded were likely present. The donor was CMV seronegative and belonged to the group of approximately 320 seronegative cohort members. Every donor gave a peripheral blood sample, and the peripheral blood mononuclear cells from that sample were used for TCR beta sequencing. Genomic DNA extraction from the blood cell samples was performed with the Qiagen DNeasy Blood Extraction Kit. The germline V gene (reference sequence) provides CDR1 SGHKS and CDR2 YYEKEE. V ends up 4 bases short and J 5 bases short, with an unmatched junction base count of 12. The CDR3 runs 16 residues from the cysteine to the phenylalanine. The read is trimmed to its CDR3 DNA, 48 bases read in frame from base 1. Of note for this clone: Its antigen specificity is not known.

The sequencing input was PBMCs. Here the chain combines TRBV5-5 and TRBJ1-1; a stretch of 9 junction bases matches TRBD1. The TCR sequence derives from a female donor in good health and CMV-seronegative. The CDR3 protein is CASSLRGDRAVTEAFF. The nucleotide sequence is given as TGTGCCAGCAGCCTCCGTGGGGACAGGGCCGTGACTGAAGCTTTCTTT.